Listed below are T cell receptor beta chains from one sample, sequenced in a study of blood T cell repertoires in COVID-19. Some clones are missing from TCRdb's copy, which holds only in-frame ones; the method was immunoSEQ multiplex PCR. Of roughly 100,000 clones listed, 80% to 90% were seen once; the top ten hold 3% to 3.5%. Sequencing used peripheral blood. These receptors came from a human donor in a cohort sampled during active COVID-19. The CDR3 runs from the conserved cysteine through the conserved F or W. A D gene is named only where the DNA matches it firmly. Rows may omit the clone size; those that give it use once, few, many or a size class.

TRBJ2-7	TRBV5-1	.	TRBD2	TGCGCCAGCAGCTGGACTAGCGGGAGCGTCTACGAGCAGTACTTC	CASSWTSGSVYEQYF
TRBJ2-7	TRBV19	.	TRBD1	TGTGCCAGTACGTCAGGGACAGGGGGCTACGAGCAGTACTTC	CASTSGTGGYEQYF
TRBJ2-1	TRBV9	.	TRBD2	TGTGCCAGCAGCGTAGGGGGGACTAGCGGGAGCGGTGAGCAGTTCTTC	CASSVGGTSGSGEQFF
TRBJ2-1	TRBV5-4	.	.	TGTGCCAGCAGCGGGACTGTGAGCTCCTACAATGAGCAGTTCTTC	CASSGTVSSYNEQFF
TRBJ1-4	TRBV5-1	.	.	TGCGCCAGCAGCTTGGCCCCACGGTCGGATGAAAAACTGTTTTTT	CASSLAPRSDEKLFF
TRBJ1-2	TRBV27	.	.	TGTGCCAGCAGTTTATCGGGGGGAAACTATGGCTACACCTTC	CASSLSGGNYGYTF
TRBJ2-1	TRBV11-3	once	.	TGTGCCAGTAGCCGGTGGCTAGCTAGTGAGCAGTTCTTC	CASSRWLASEQFF
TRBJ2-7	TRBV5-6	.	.	TGTGCCAGCAGCGGCTTTATGGAGGAGCAGTACTTC	CASSGFMEEQYF
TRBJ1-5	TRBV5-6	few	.	TGTGCCAGCAGCTTGGGGGGCGTTCAGCCCCAGCATTTT	CASSLGGVQPQHF
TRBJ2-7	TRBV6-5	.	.	TGTGCCAGCAGGGTAGGGGTCTCCTACGAGCAGTACTTC	CASRVGVSYEQYF
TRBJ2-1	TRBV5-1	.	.	TGCGCCAGCAGCTTGGTCAGATACAATGAGCAGTTCTTC	CASSLVRYNEQFF
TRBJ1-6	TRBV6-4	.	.	TGTGCCAGCAGGCCAGAGGGATATGGGTCACCCCTCCACTTT	CASRPEGYGSPLHF
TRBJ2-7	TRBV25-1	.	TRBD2	TGTGCCAGCAGTGAATCCGCGGGACTAGCGGGGGATCCCTACGAGCAGTACTTC	CASSESAGLAGDPYEQYF
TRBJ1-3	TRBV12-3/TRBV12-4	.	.	TGTGCCAGCCAACACTCTGGAAACACCATATATTTT	CASQHSGNTIYF
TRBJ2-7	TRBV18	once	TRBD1	TGTGCCAGCTCACCATATGTTAGAGGACAGGGGGCTAGAACGGAGCAGTACTTC	CASSPYVRGQGARTEQYF
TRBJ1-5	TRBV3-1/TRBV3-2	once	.	TGTGCCAGCAGCCAAGGACTCGCCGGCAATCAGCCCCAGCATTTT	CASSQGLAGNQPQHF
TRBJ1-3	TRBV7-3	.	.	TGTGCCAGCAGCTTAAATGGGCTAACTGGAAACACCATATATTTT	CASSLNGLTGNTIYF
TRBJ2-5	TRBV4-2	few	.	TGTGCCAGCAGCCTAGAGACTAGTATAGGGGAGACCCAGTACTTC	CASSLETSIGETQYF
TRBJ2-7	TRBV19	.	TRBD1	TGTGCCAGTAGTACGCAGGGGGCGAGCTACGAGCAGTACTTC	CASSTQGASYEQYF
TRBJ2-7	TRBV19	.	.	TGTGCCAGTAGTCCCCAGGGGAGCTCCTACGAGCAGTACTTC	CASSPQGSSYEQYF
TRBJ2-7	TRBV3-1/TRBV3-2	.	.	TGTGCCAGCAGCCAAGAATTCTCCGCCTACGAGCAGTACTTC	CASSQEFSAYEQYF
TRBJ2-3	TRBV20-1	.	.	TGCAGTGCTAGTTACTTCGGCACAGATACGCAGTATTTT	CSASYFGTDTQYF
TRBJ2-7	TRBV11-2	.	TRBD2	TGTGCCAGCAGCTTAGATCTCGCGGGGGGGATCTACGAGCAGTACTTC	CASSLDLAGGIYEQYF
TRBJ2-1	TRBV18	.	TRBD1	TGTGCCAGCTGCCCGCAGGGCAGGGGGTACGATGAGCAGTTCTTC	CASCPQGRGYDEQFF
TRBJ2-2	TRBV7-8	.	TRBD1	TGTGCCAGCAGGAAGACAGGGTTCGCGAACACCGGGGAGCTGTTTTTT	CASRKTGFANTGELFF
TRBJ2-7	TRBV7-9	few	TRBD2	TGTGCCAGCAGCTTTGGGACTAGCGGGAGCGACGAGCAGTACTTC	CASSFGTSGSDEQYF
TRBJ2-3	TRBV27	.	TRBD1	TGTGCCAGCAGCACAAAAAGGGGGCTTAGCACAGATACGCAGTATTTT	CASSTKRGLSTDTQYF
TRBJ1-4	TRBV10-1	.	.	TGCGCCAACCCAACACAGCCGTATGCAACTAATGAAAAACTGTTTTTT	CANPTQPYATNEKLFF
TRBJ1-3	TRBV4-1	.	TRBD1	TGCGCCAGCAGCCACCAGACAGGGGCTGGAAACACCATATATTTT	CASSHQTGAGNTIYF
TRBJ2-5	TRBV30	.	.	TGTGCCTGGAGTGTACGCAGGGAGACCCAGTACTTC	CAWSVRRETQYF
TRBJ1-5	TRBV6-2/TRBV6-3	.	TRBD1	TGTGCCAGCAGCAAGACAGGGGTTCGCAATCAGCCCCAGCATTTT	CASSKTGVRNQPQHF
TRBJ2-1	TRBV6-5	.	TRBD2	TGTGCCAGCAGTTGGGCTAGCGGGGTTTCCTACAATGAGCAGTTCTTC	CASSWASGVSYNEQFF
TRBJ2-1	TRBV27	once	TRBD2	TGTGCCAGCAGTTTATCGGCTAGCGGGAACAATGAGCAGTTCTTC	CASSLSASGNNEQFF
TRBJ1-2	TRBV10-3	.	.	TGTGCCATCAGGGGGGACGGGAGGAGTTCCTATGGCTACACCTTC	CAIRGDGRSSYGYTF
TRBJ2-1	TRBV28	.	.	TGTGCCAGCAGTTTTGAAACTAGCTGGGGGAATGAGCAGTTCTTC	CASSFETSWGNEQFF
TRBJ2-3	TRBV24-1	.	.	TGTGCCACCAGTGATTTAGCTACCGACACAGATACGCAGTATTTT	CATSDLATDTDTQYF
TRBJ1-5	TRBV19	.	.	TGTGCCAGTAGTATCCGGGGGGCGCGCAATCAGCCCCAGCATTTT	CASSIRGARNQPQHF
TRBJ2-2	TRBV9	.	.	TGTGCCAGCAGCGTACCTCGTGACTCGAACACCGGGGAGCTGTTTTTT	CASSVPRDSNTGELFF
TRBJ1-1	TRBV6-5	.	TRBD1	TGTGCCAGCAGTTACTTGGGACAGGGGAACACTGAAGCTTTCTTT	CASSYLGQGNTEAFF
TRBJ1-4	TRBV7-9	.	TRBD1	TGTGCCAGCAGCTTAACCAGGGGGCCAGGTGAAAAACTGTTTTTT	CASSLTRGPGEKLFF
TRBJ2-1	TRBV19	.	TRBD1	TGTGCCAGTAGTTCCGGGACAGGGGGCGGGGAGCAGTTCTTC	CASSSGTGGGEQFF
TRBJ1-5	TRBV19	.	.	TGTGCCAGTAGAGCCGGGGGTGATACTCAGCCCCAGCATTTT	CASRAGGDTQPQHF
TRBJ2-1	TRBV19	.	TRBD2	TGTGCCAGTGGGGGACTAGCGAATACCTACAATGAGCAGTTCTTC	CASGGLANTYNEQFF
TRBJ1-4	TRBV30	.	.	TGTGCCTGGAGCAGGGGTGAAAAACTGTTTTTT	CAWSRGEKLFF
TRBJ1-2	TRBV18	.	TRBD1	TGTGCCAGCTCACCGCAGGGCGGACAGGGGTCATATGGCTACACCTTC	CASSPQGGQGSYGYTF